Presented here are 3 T cell receptor beta chains from one specimen sequenced in a study of persistence of HIV-infected CD4 T cells. Stimulation used 8 to 10 ug/mL lysate from CMV-infected fibroblasts. Sorted nonresponding memory CD4+ T cells were CD40L-negative, CD69-negative, CD45RO-high. The immunoSEQ assay was version 4, run in survey mode. Clones were sequenced by immunoSEQ multiplex PCR, and TCRdb holds only the in-frame ones, with some missing. The sample has 50,000 or so clones; approximately 72% are singletons. No antigen is known for these receptors. The sample in question was CD4+ T cells sorted from PBMCs after approximately 18-hour stimulation, obtained from a patient who received antiretroviral therapy. The receptors come from an adult man with HIV who was CMV-seropositive.

The chain uses TRBV5-1 and TRBJ1-1; D call uncertain. The CDR3 runs to 13 residues. V was cut by 1 base and J by 1 base, with 5 bases left in between. The germline gives CDR1 SGHRS, CDR2 YFSETQ. The DNA for the CDR3 is TGCGCCAGCAGCTTGCGACCGAACACTGAAGCTTTCTTT. Translated, it gives CASSLRPNTEAFF.

The genes are TRBV4-1 and TRBJ2-7; TRBD1 aligns across 7 bases. Germline V gene sequence: CDR1 MGHRA, CDR2 YSYEKL. Unmatched junction bases numbered 5, after V lost 0 bases and J lost 12 bases. The CDR3 contains 12 residues. CDR3 sequence (DNA): TGCGCCAGCAGCCAAGAGGTGAAGGGGGCGTACTTC. Translation gives CASSQEVKGAYF.

J is TRBJ2-3 and V is TRBV19; 12 nucleotides align to TRBD2. Germline V lookup: CDR1 LNHDA, CDR2 SQIVND (reference sequence). V lost 6 bases and J lost 8; bases outside the gene matches: 15. The CDR3 runs to 17 residues. CDR3 sequence (DNA): TGTGCCAGTAGCCCTCTCCAACTAGCGGGAGGAAAAGTTACGCAGTATTTT. This codes for CASSPLQLAGGKVTQYF.